The rows below give T cell receptor beta chains drawn from one sample of a study. TCRdb processed the 5' RACE reads anew with MiXCR; each CDR3 protein has one entry. This repertoire shows tens of thousands of distinct CDR3 sequences, less than 30% found once; its top ten account for roughly 2.1%. Sequences were obtained from tumor-infiltrating Tregs sorted from the breast tumor. These receptor sequences come from a female donor with breast cancer. Each CDR3 is given with its conserved first and last residue. Fields, in order: CDR3 DNA, CDR3 protein, D gene, V gene, J gene, clone size. D genes are given only for firm matches. Clone size appears in some rows only: once, few, many, or a class for an expanded clone.

TGCAGCGTTGTTGGAGGGAATGGGGAGCTGTTTTTT	CSVVGGNGELFF	NA	TRBV29-1	TRBJ2-2	few
TGTGCCAGCAGCTTGGGTGGGGAGTTGGTGGGAGAGACCCAGTACTTC	CASSLGGELVGETQYF	NA	TRBV5-8	TRBJ2-5	few
TGTGCCAGCAGCCTAGGGGTAGGAATCTATGGCTACACCTTC	CASSLGVGIYGYTF	NA	TRBV7-2	TRBJ1-2	NA
TGTGCCAGCAGTTCCACCGGGACAGGGATCTACGAGCAGTACTTC	CASSSTGTGIYEQYF	TRBD1	TRBV12-3/TRBV12-4	TRBJ2-7	NA
TGTGCCAGCAGCCCCGGACTAGCGGGGGTCCGGGGAGCCAAAAACATTCAGTACTTC	CASSPGLAGVRGAKNIQYF	TRBD2	TRBV27	TRBJ2-4	NA
TGTGCCACCAGTGACATAGGGGGCGATGAGACCCAGTACTTC	CATSDIGGDETQYF	TRBD1	TRBV24-1	TRBJ2-5	once
TGTGCCAGCAGCTTAGTGGGGACAGGGAGAATGAACACTGAAGCTTTCTTT	CASSLVGTGRMNTEAFF	TRBD1	TRBV7-3	TRBJ1-1	NA
TGTGCCGGACGACAGGGGTTAGTTGGTGGCTACACCTTC	CAGRQGLVGGYTF	TRBD1	TRBV6-1	TRBJ1-2	few
TGTGCCGGCAGCGATACAGGGTGGAGTATGGGCTACACCTTC	CAGSDTGWSMGYTF	NA	TRBV7-2	TRBJ1-2	once
TGCAGCGCCAAGGGACAGGGAGAGTTGGGTAGCAATCAGCCCCAGCATTTT	CSAKGQGELGSNQPQHF	TRBD1	TRBV29-1	TRBJ1-5	NA
TGTGCCAGCAGACCGGACAGCAACACCGGGGAGCTGTTTTTT	CASRPDSNTGELFF	NA	TRBV2	TRBJ2-2	few
TGTGCCAGCAGGACCCGGACGGTAAACTCTGGGGCCAACGTCCTGACTTTC	CASRTRTVNSGANVLTF	NA	TRBV6-5	TRBJ2-6	NA
TGCAGTGCTGACCTTGGCAGGAAAGGATACGAGCAGTACTTC	CSADLGRKGYEQYF	NA	TRBV20-1	TRBJ2-7	few
TGTGCCAGCAGTTATCCCATAGGGGGGCAGGGACCCCAATTACAGCCCCAGCATTTT	CASSYPIGGQGPQLQPQHF	NA	TRBV27	TRBJ1-5	many
TGTGCCAGCAGTGAACCTGGACGAGGAAACACCATATATTTT	CASSEPGRGNTIYF	NA	TRBV25-1	TRBJ1-3	NA
TGCGCCAGCAGCCCTGGCAGGCCAAGCACAGATACGCAGTATTTT	CASSPGRPSTDTQYF	NA	TRBV5-1	TRBJ2-3	many
TGTGCCAGCAGCTTGGGGGTCACCCATCACTCCGCCTATGGCTACACCTTC	CASSLGVTHHSAYGYTF	NA	TRBV5-6	TRBJ1-2	NA
TGCGCCAGCGTGCCATCGGGGAACCAGCCCCAGCATTTT	CASVPSGNQPQHF	NA	TRBV10-1	TRBJ1-5	many
TGTGCCACCAGTGATTCGGGGGTTAGGGGCTACACCTTC	CATSDSGVRGYTF	NA	TRBV24-1	TRBJ1-2	NA
TGTGCCAGCAGTTACTCCTCTGGTAGCGGGGGATGGAATGAGCAGTTCTTC	CASSYSSGSGGWNEQFF	TRBD2	TRBV6-6	TRBJ2-1	NA
TGTGCCAGCAGCTGGCCAAGAAGCGGGCTATATCCCAAAGAGACCCAGTACTTC	CASSWPRSGLYPKETQYF	NA	TRBV7-2	TRBJ2-5	few
TGTGCCATCACCCGAGATAGCAATCAGCCCCAGCATTTT	CAITRDSNQPQHF	NA	TRBV10-3	TRBJ1-5	NA
TGTGCCAGCTCGCGGCGGGAGAGGAACGAGCAGTACTTC	CASSRRERNEQYF	TRBD2	TRBV6-2/TRBV6-3	TRBJ2-7	NA
TGTGCCAGCAGCTTAGATCGGGAACTAGCGAACAACGGGGAGCTGTTTTTT	CASSLDRELANNGELFF	TRBD2	TRBV7-3	TRBJ2-2	few
TGTGCCATTTCCGGGACAAAAGATTGGAATGAGCAGTTCTTC	CAISGTKDWNEQFF	NA	TRBV4-2	TRBJ2-1	few
TGCAGTGCTAGTGACAGGGGCCATGAGCAGTTCTTC	CSASDRGHEQFF	TRBD1	TRBV20-1	TRBJ2-1	NA
TGTGCCTGGATCAAACAGGAGGGGAGGAGCTCCTACGAGCAGTACTTC	CAWIKQEGRSSYEQYF	NA	TRBV30	TRBJ2-7	few
TGCAGTGCTACCCCATCGGCCGGACAGGGGTTCTCCTACGAGCAGTACTTC	CSATPSAGQGFSYEQYF	TRBD1	TRBV20-1	TRBJ2-7	NA
TGTGCCACCAGTGGGTACGGGACCCAGTACTTC	CATSGYGTQYF	NA	TRBV24-1	TRBJ2-5	NA
TGTGCCAGCAGTCCTCAGACTAGTAGTTCCACAGATACGCAGTATTTT	CASSPQTSSSTDTQYF	NA	TRBV12-3/TRBV12-4	TRBJ2-3	many
TGCAGTGCTAGTGTAGGACTGGGTGAAAAACTGTTTTTT	CSASVGLGEKLFF	NA	TRBV20-1	TRBJ1-4	once
TGTGCCAGCAGTGCGAACCCCGGGACAGGGGCTCTAGGGTATGGCTACACCTTC	CASSANPGTGALGYGYTF	TRBD1	TRBV25-1	TRBJ1-2	NA
TGTGCCACCAGCCCCGGGACTAGCGGGACACCGTACTTC	CATSPGTSGTPYF	TRBD2	TRBV15	TRBJ2-7	many
TGTGCCAGCAGTAGCGGACCCTATAATTCACCCCTCCACTTT	CASSSGPYNSPLHF	NA	TRBV6-1	TRBJ1-6	few
TGTGCCAGCAGTTTAAGGCTGGGACAGGGTATTGTGGCCCAGCATTTT	CASSLRLGQGIVAQHF	TRBD1	TRBV12-3/TRBV12-4	TRBJ1-5	many
TGTGCTAGTGCCCGGGGGACGGAGACCCAGTACTTC	CASARGTETQYF	NA	TRBV12-5	TRBJ2-5	many
TGTGCCAGCAGCCCCGAAACAGATACGCAGTATTTT	CASSPETDTQYF	NA	TRBV7-9	TRBJ2-3	few
TGTGCCAGCAGCCACTCGGGGAGTTCCTACAATGAGCAGTTCTTC	CASSHSGSSYNEQFF	NA	TRBV4-2	TRBJ2-1	many
TGCAGTGCTACGGCAGGGGGAGTCGACAATGAGCAGTTCTTC	CSATAGGVDNEQFF	TRBD1	TRBV20-1	TRBJ2-1	medium-sized
TGTGCCAGCAGCTCGAATACAGGGAGCTCCTACGAGCAGTACTTC	CASSSNTGSSYEQYF	NA	TRBV7-8	TRBJ2-7	few
TGTGCCAGCAGTCCCGCTTCGGGGACCTTCTCCTACAATGAGCAGTTCTTC	CASSPASGTFSYNEQFF	NA	TRBV12-3/TRBV12-4	TRBJ2-1	NA
TGTGCCAGCAGCCACGGACTAGCGGGAGGGCGAAGGGACTACAATGAGCAGTTCTTC	CASSHGLAGGRRDYNEQFF	TRBD2	TRBV4-2	TRBJ2-1	many
TGTGCCAGCAGCTTGGCCTCGGGAACCCGGGGAGAGACCCAGTACTTC	CASSLASGTRGETQYF	NA	TRBV5-5	TRBJ2-5	NA
TGTGCCAGTAGCTTAGGCGCGAACACTGAAGCTTTCTTT	CASSLGANTEAFF	NA	TRBV7-2	TRBJ1-1	NA